Described below is a single TCR beta chain sequence and its context. The CDR3 sequence is 15 residues long. V shed 4 bases and J shed 2 bases, with 13 bases lying between them. Germline V gene data show CDR1 as MRHNA and CDR2 as SNTAGT. The data derive from a study of siplizumab effects on memory and regulatory T cells. TCRdb's table, derived via immunoSEQ multiplex PCR, lists solely in-frame clones and lacks some. The sample contains 85,000 to 130,000 clones, roughly nine tenths of which appear only once. This chain joins TRBV6-4 and TRBJ2-3; D perhaps matches TRBD2 (6 bases). Sequencing was carried out using Tregs sorted from blood. This clonotype originated in a human donor in good health. In nucleotides, the CDR3 is TGTGCCAGCAGTGCGCTAGCGAATTTCACAGATACGCAGTATTTT. Protein sequence: CASSALANFTDTQYF.